The 24 T cell receptor beta chains below all came from one sample that was sequenced in a study of blood T cell repertoires in COVID-19. Profiled with immunoSEQ multiplex PCR; TCRdb holds only in-frame clones, not every one. The profile shows 120,000 to 150,000 clones, about 88% of them singletons. Material for sequencing was peripheral blood. These receptors were taken from a human donor with acute or convalescent COVID-19. The donor label of this sample is uncertain.

The genes are TRBV7-2 and TRBJ2-1, with 9 bases fitting TRBD2. Germline values: CDR1 SGHTA, CDR2 FQGNSA. Germline trimming cut 2 bases from V and 7 bases from J; bases unmatched to any gene: 6. The CDR3 covers 15 residues. Written as DNA, the CDR3 is TGTGCCAGCAGCTTATTGCGACTAGCGGAAAATGAGCAGTTCTTC. Protein sequence: CASSLLRLAENEQFF.

The chain carries TRBV5-4 and TRBJ2-3; 9 bases are shared with TRBD1. The junction had 10 bases not matched to a gene; V was cut back by 5 bases and J by 6 bases. Per germline, CDR1 SGHNT and CDR2 YYREEE (reference sequence). The CDR3 runs 15 residues. CDR3 nucleotides: TGTGCCAGCAGTCTTCCGGGACAGGGAGGGGATACGCAGTATTTT. Encoded protein: CASSLPGQGGDTQYF.

The rearrangement links TRBV30 to TRBJ1-3, with D unclear. Deletions cut 2 bases from V and 2 bases from J, with 7 bases between. This CDR3 comprises 13 residues. Germline V CDR1 and CDR2: GTSNPN, SVGIG (reference sequence). The DNA for the CDR3 is TGTGCCTGGAGTCCGCAGGCTGGAAACACCATATATTTT. Encoded protein: CAWSPQAGNTIYF.

The chain combines TRBV10-3 with TRBJ1-6, with TRBD1 matching 8 bases. The CDR3 extends over 16 amino acids. CDR1 and CDR2 from the germline V gene are ENHRY and SYGVKD. J lost 9 bases, V lost 3 bases, and 10 bases had no gene match. CDR3 region: CAISDPGGRGGSPLHF. The DNA for the CDR3 is TGTGCCATCAGTGACCCAGGGGGCCGGGGAGGTTCACCCCTCCACTTT.

This sequence joins TRBV21-1 and TRBJ1-1; TRBD1 reflects the table's D call only, with no check against the DNA. TRBV21-1 is designated a pseudogene. The CDR3 consists of 19 residues. CDR3 amino acids: CASSKSTPGQPSRDTEAFF. The CDR3 nucleotides are TGTGCCAGCAGCAAAAGTACCCCGGGACAGCCCTCTAGGGACACTGAAGCTTTCTTT.

The V gene is TRBV19, the J gene TRBJ1-2, with unresolved D. The germline gives CDR1 LNHDA, CDR2 SQIVND (reference sequence). The CDR3 totals 15 residues. The V and J ends lost 1 base and 3 bases respectively, with 12 bases between them. The CDR3 DNA sequence: TGTGCCAGTAGTATAGGTGGGCGACCAGACTATGGCTACACCTTC. Its protein is CASSIGGRPDYGYTF.

This clone was seen once. V gene TRBV24-1 combines with J gene TRBJ1-2, with a tentative D call TRBD1 (5 bases). Germline loops: CDR1 KGHDR, CDR2 SFDVKD. The length of the CDR3 is 13 residues. Trimming removed 4 bases at V and 8 bases at J, with 13 bases between. CDR3 amino acids: CATSEEKTVGYTF. CDR3 coding DNA: TGTGCCACCAGTGAAGAAAAGACAGTGGGCTACACCTTC.

The rearrangement links TRBV3-1 (or the pseudogene TRBV3-2) to TRBJ1-1; weak D call: TRBD1 (5 bases). V was cut by 1 base and J by 3 bases, with 15 bases left in between. CDR1 LGHDT and CDR2 YNNKEL come from the germline V gene (reference sequence). The CDR3 contains 16 residues. This CDR3 is CASSQGWGRADTEAFF. DNA of the CDR3: TGTGCCAGCAGCCAAGGGTGGGGCAGGGCGGACACTGAAGCTTTCTTT.

The chain combines TRBV2 with TRBJ2-3; tentative D call: TRBD2 (5 bases). The germline V and J ends were trimmed by 7 bases and 0 bases, with 11 bases remaining between them. The CDR3 is made up of 14 amino acids. The germline gives CDR1 SNHLY, CDR2 FYNNEI. CDR3 nucleotide sequence: TGTGCCAGCATGGACTCCTTAAGCACAGATACGCAGTATTTT. Translation gives CASMDSLSTDTQYF.

This clone has more than one count but fewer than ten. J is TRBJ1-1 and V is TRBV6-5; D might be TRBD1 (5 bases). The CDR3 contains 14 residues. Per germline, CDR1 MNHEY and CDR2 SVGAGI. Trimming shortened V by 0 bases and J by 2 bases, and 7 bases separated the two germline ends. CDR3 amino acids: CASSYSRGNTEAFF. Written as DNA, the CDR3 is TGTGCCAGCAGTTACTCAAGGGGTAACACTGAAGCTTTCTTT.

This clone has only a few counts. The chain has TRBV4-2 and TRBJ2-2; 11 bases align to TRBD2. CDR1 LGHNA and CDR2 YNFKEQ come from the germline V gene. This CDR3 region has 15 residues. With V trimmed by 4 bases and J by 9 bases, 7 bases remained unmatched. The CDR3 DNA is TGTGCCAGCAGCCGTAGCGGGGGGGACGACCGGGAGCTGTTTTTT. Amino acids: CASSRSGGDDRELFF.

V is TRBV12-3 or TRBV12-4 and J is TRBJ1-2; D unclear. The CDR3 sequence is 13 residues long. Trimming removed 3 bases at V and 2 bases at J, with 7 bases between. The CDR3 coding sequence is TGTGCCAGCAGTTTTGCCGGGAACTATGGCTACACCTTC. It specifies CASSFAGNYGYTF.

This clone has just a few counts. The CDR3 reads CASSFHRDDNEQFF. The CDR3, as DNA: TGTGCCAGCAGTTTCCACAGGGACGACAATGAGCAGTTCTTC. J is TRBJ2-1 and V is TRBV28, with TRBD1 as a possible D gene (6 bases). Germline CDR1 MDHEN, CDR2 SYDVKM. CDR3 length: 14 residues. The V end lost 3 bases, the J end lost 5 bases, and 11 bases lay between the germline ends.

This clone has a handful of counts. This rearrangement joins TRBV4-1 to TRBJ2-7, with 15 nucleotides matching TRBD2. Germline assignment: CDR1 MGHRA and CDR2 YSYEKL. The CDR3 consists of 18 residues. The V and J ends lost 5 bases and 5 bases, in that order; junction bases with no gene match: 13. The CDR3 coding sequence is TGCGCCAGCAGCTTCCGGACTAGCGGGGGGGCCAGTTCCAACGAGCAGTACTTC. Translating it yields CASSFRTSGGASSNEQYF.

The chain has TRBV2 and TRBJ1-1; the match to TRBD1 covers 9 bases. Germline V gene sequence: CDR1 SNHLY, CDR2 FYNNEI. Trimming removed 4 bases from V and 4 bases from J; junction bases left unmatched: 4. This CDR3 has 14 residues. The CDR3 sequence is CASSAGQGFTEAFF. CDR3 sequence (DNA): TGTGCCAGCAGTGCGGGACAGGGTTTCACTGAAGCTTTCTTT. Drawing the rest from reference TRBV2 and TRBJ1-1, the complete variable domain is EPEVTQTPSHQVTQMGQEVILRCVPISNHLYFYWYRQILGQKVEFLVSFYNNEISEKSEIFDDQFSVERPDGSNFTLKIRSTKLEDSAMYFCASSAGQGFTEAFFGQGTRLTVV.

This chain uses TRBV7-9 with TRBJ2-7, with unresolved D. The V end was cut by 5 bases, the J end by 0 bases, with 2 bases between. CDR3 length equals 11 residues. Germline lookup yields CDR1 SEHNR and CDR2 FQNEAQ (reference sequence). The CDR3 region is CASSHSYEQYF. CDR3 coding DNA: TGTGCCAGCAGCCACTCCTACGAGCAGTACTTC.

This clone was counted a single time. The gene calls are TRBV19 and TRBJ2-4, with a tentative D call TRBD2 (6 bases). The CDR3 covers 13 residues. V lost 4 bases and J lost 9, with 13 bases in between. Per the germline V gene, CDR1 is LNHDA and CDR2 is SQIVND (reference sequence). The DNA for the CDR3 is TGTGCCAGTAGTAAGCCGGGGGTTGGCATTCAGTACTTC. This encodes CASSKPGVGIQYF.

V usage is TRBV6-2 or TRBV6-3 and J usage is TRBJ2-3; 12 bases map to TRBD2. Unmatched junction bases numbered 5, after V lost 6 bases and J lost 1 base. The CDR3 totals 16 residues. Germline CDR1 reads MNHEY; CDR2 reads SVGEGT. CDR3 sequence: CASRPRLAGGTDTQYF. CDR3 bases: TGTGCCAGCAGACCTAGACTAGCGGGAGGCACAGATACGCAGTATTTT.

The chain recombines TRBV19 with TRBJ1-2, with 10 bases aligning to TRBD1. The CDR3 runs 15 residues. CDR1 and CDR2 from the germline V gene are LNHDA and SQIVND (reference sequence). V lost 5 bases to trimming and J lost 4 bases; unmatched junction nucleotides: 7. This CDR3 reads CASSSGTGAPYGYTF. For the CDR3, the DNA is TGTGCCAGTAGTTCCGGGACAGGGGCGCCCTATGGCTACACCTTC.

The rearrangement links TRBV2 to TRBJ1-5, with D possibly being TRBD1 (6 bases). CDR1 is SNHLY, CDR2 FYNNEI, per germline. V gave up 5 bases and J gave up 0 bases, with 20 bases separating them. This CDR3 region has 18 residues. CDR3 region: CASSTTRTDGYSNQPQHF. DNA of the CDR3: TGTGCCAGCAGTACCACTCGGACAGATGGGTATAGCAATCAGCCCCAGCATTTT.

Only a few counts were recorded for this clone. J is TRBJ2-7 and V is TRBV4-2; TRBD1 is a possible D gene (7 bases). The germline gives CDR1 LGHNA, CDR2 YNFKEQ. The CDR3 loop spans 17 amino acids. V was cut by 4 bases and J by 0 bases, with 19 bases left in between. Here the CDR3 reads CASSLHGGGGASYEQYF. The CDR3, as DNA: TGTGCCAGCAGCCTCCATGGAGGGGGCGGGGCCTCCTACGAGCAGTACTTC.

V gene TRBV28 combines with J gene TRBJ1-1; perhaps TRBD1 as D (5 bases). This CDR3 spans 13 amino acids. Trimming shortened V by 2 bases and J by 4 bases, and 8 bases separated the two germline ends. From germline, CDR1 is MDHEN and CDR2 SYDVKM. Here the CDR3 DNA reads TGTGCCAGCAGTTTAGTGGGGGGCACTGAAGCTTTCTTT. Protein product: CASSLVGGTEAFF.

This clone was detected only once. The rearrangement links TRBV6-5 to TRBJ2-4, with D unclear. Between the trimmed V and J ends, which lost 2 bases and 5 bases, there was a span of 7 bases. The CDR3 sequence is 13 residues long. Germline CDR1 MNHEY, CDR2 SVGAGI. The CDR3 DNA reads TGTGCCAGCAGTTACAACAGAGAAAACATTCAGTACTTC. This sequence encodes CASSYNRENIQYF.

This rearrangement joins TRBV5-1 to TRBJ1-6; 8 bases align to TRBD1. Germline CDR1 and CDR2: SGHRS and YFSETQ. V dropped 1 base and J dropped 10; count of bases not matched to a gene: 10. CDR3 size: 16 residues. CDR3 DNA: TGCGCCAGCAGCTTGTCGAGGCAGGGGGCCCCCTCACCCCTCCACTTT. This translates into CASSLSRQGAPSPLHF.